One and the same sample provided the 27 T cell receptor beta chains below, sequenced in a study of Graves' ophthalmopathy and Graves' hyperthyroidism (dated by TCRdb to the late 2010s). The instrument given in TCRdb is Illumina HiSeq 2000. For repertoire sequencing, the TCR beta CDR3 regions were amplified from RNA transcripts. A first-round RT-PCR used HTBI primers with the Qiagen OneStep RT-PCR kit, followed by a second-round multiplex PCR, size selection and purification. TCRdb applied fastp at Q25 and MiXCR to the public reads, then kept only in-frame beta chains. Rows matching on CDR3 protein sequence are summarized as one entry with the most common DNA and genes. The sample table records about 410,000 distinct CDR3 sequences; around 18% of these occur just once. Roughly 1.6% of the sample comes from the top ten. Sequenced sample: peripheral blood. These receptors originate from a woman between 18 and 29 years old with Graves' ophthalmopathy. Donor details come from another sample of the same person, matched by shared clones.

This sequence joins TRBV24-1 and TRBJ2-6; D ambiguous. Trimming removed 2 bases from V and 4 bases from J, with 2 bases in between. CDR1 and CDR2 (germline): KGHDR, SFDVKD. There are 13 residues in the CDR3. The CDR3 sequence is CATSDSGANVLTF. The CDR3 coding sequence is TGTGCCACCAGTGATTCAGGGGCCAACGTCCTGACTTTC.

This clonotype was seen ten or more times. This chain links TRBV7-2 with TRBJ2-7, with 7 bases fitting TRBD1. Germline V gives CDR1 SGHTA, CDR2 FQGNSA. J lost 10 bases, V lost 5 bases, and 11 bases had no gene match. CDR3 length equals 13 residues. For the CDR3, the DNA is TGTGCCAGCAGCCTCCCCCCGGGACAGCCTCAGTACTTC. Encoded protein: CASSLPPGQPQYF. The complete variable domain, with remaining parts taken from reference TRBV7-2 and TRBJ2-7, reads GAGVSQSPSNKVTEKGKDVELRCDPISGHTALYWYRQSLGQGLEFLIYFQGNSAPDKSGLPSDRFSAERTGGSVSTLTIQRTQQEDSAVYLCASSLPPGQPQYFGPGTRLTVT.

The sample holds many counts of this clonotype. The chain joins TRBV30 to TRBJ2-6; 12 bases are shared with TRBD1. CDR1 GTSNPN and CDR2 SVGIG come from the germline V gene (reference sequence). V was clipped by 1 base and J by 3 bases; unmatched bases: 4. The CDR3 consists of 17 residues. This CDR3 is CAWSGGTGGFGANVLTF. In DNA form, the CDR3 reads TGTGCCTGGAGTGGAGGGACAGGGGGCTTTGGGGCCAACGTCCTGACTTTC.

The chain couples TRBV7-9 to TRBJ2-5; D remains ambiguous. The CDR3 contains 16 residues. V lost 2 bases, J lost 1 base, and 14 bases lay in between. Germline CDR1 and CDR2: SEHNR and FQNEAQ (reference sequence). The CDR3 DNA reads as TGTGCCAGCAGCTTATTCTGGGCGGCGGTCCAAGAGACCCAGTACTTC. Its protein product is CASSLFWAAVQETQYF.

This sequence joins TRBV7-3 and TRBJ2-5; 8 nucleotides match TRBD1. The ends lost 5 bases at V and 2 bases at J; junction bases unmatched: 7. CDR3 length equals 15 residues. Germline lookup yields CDR1 SGHTA and CDR2 FQGTGA. The CDR3 loop is CASSEYGTGQETQYF. DNA for the CDR3: TGTGCCAGCAGCGAATATGGGACAGGTCAAGAGACCCAGTACTTC.

This clonotype came up many times. The chain employs TRBV7-3 and TRBJ1-5; D perhaps matches TRBD1 (6 bases). CDR3 length equals 17 residues. Germline CDR1 reads SGHTA; CDR2 reads FQGTGA. V was trimmed by 1 base and J by 2 bases, leaving 15 bases between them. CDR3 sequence reads: CASSLKTGRIRNQPQHF. Here the CDR3 DNA reads TGTGCCAGCAGCTTAAAGACAGGACGAATCCGCAATCAGCCCCAGCATTTT. Based on the CDR3 plus reference TRBV7-3 and TRBJ1-5, the full variable domain is GAGVSQTPSNKVTEKGKYVELRCDPISGHTALYWYRQSLGQGPEFLIYFQGTGAADDSGLPNDRFFAVRPEGSVSTLKIQRTERGDSAVYLCASSLKTGRIRNQPQHFGDGTRLSIL.

This clonotype was counted ten times or more. This chain uses TRBV19 with TRBJ2-5; no clear D. The CDR3 has 14 residues. Trimming stripped 3 bases from V and 3 bases from J, with 11 bases between. Germline-derived CDR1 and CDR2 are LNHDA and SQIVND (reference sequence). The CDR3 loop is CASSILGRKETQYF. CDR3 nucleotide sequence: TGTGCCAGTAGTATCTTAGGGCGGAAAGAGACCCAGTACTTC.

The table lists this clonotype with many counts. A read error may explain this, as a much larger clone is one base away. This chain links TRBV6-1 with TRBJ2-2; TRBD1 might be the D (5 bases). This CDR3 comprises 14 residues. Germline CDR1 is MNHNS and CDR2 is SASEGT. Between the trimmed V and J ends, which lost 8 bases and 7 bases, there was a span of 17 bases. CDR3 nucleotides: TGTGCCAGCGGTCAGGGCAGGGCCGTCGGGGAGCTGTTTTTT. The encoded protein is CASGQGRAVGELFF.

Ten or more counts support this clonotype. The chain joins TRBV7-6 to TRBJ2-2; D assignment may be TRBD1 or TRBD2 (6 bases each). Trimming took off 5 bases at V and 4 bases at J, with 17 bases between the two ends. The CDR3 extends over 16 amino acids. The germline V gene encodes CDR1 SGHVS and CDR2 FNYEAQ. CDR3 region: CASSQGQAGGTGELFF. CDR3 sequence (DNA): TGTGCCAGCAGCCAGGGGCAGGCCGGGGGCACCGGGGAGCTGTTTTTT.

This clonotype occurred many times. The rearrangement joins TRBV30 to TRBJ1-2; 7 bases match TRBD1. The CDR3 runs to 14 residues. Germline CDR1 and CDR2: GTSNPN and SVGIG (reference sequence). Germline trimming cut 2 bases from V and 2 bases from J; bases unmatched to any gene: 5. CDR3 nucleotides: TGTGCCTGGAGTCGCCTACAGGGGAACTATGGCTACACCTTC. Translated: CAWSRLQGNYGYTF. Supplemented by reference TRBV30 and TRBJ1-2, the full variable domain reads SQTIHQWPATLVQPVGSPLSLECTVEGTSNPNLYWYRQAAGRGLQLLFYSVGIGQISSEVPQNLSASRPQDRQFILSSKKLLLSDSGFYLCAWSRLQGNYGYTFGSGTRLTVV.

This clonotype was detected ten times or more. V usage is TRBV6-2 or TRBV6-3 and J usage is TRBJ2-7; D is ambiguous. This CDR3 is 12 amino acids long. The V end was cut by 10 bases, the J end by 6 bases, with 16 bases between. CDR1 is MNHEY, CDR2 SVGEGT, per germline. The CDR3 loop reads CATAGPGLEQYF. CDR3 coding DNA: TGTGCCACAGCTGGACCAGGCCTCGAGCAGTACTTC.

This clonotype has ten or more counts. Here the CDR3 DNA reads TGTGCCAGCAGCCCCGACGGTGGGGAGCAGTACTTC. Its translation: CASSPDGGEQYF. The V gene is TRBV7-6, the J gene TRBJ2-7; no clear D gene. CDR3 size: 12 residues. CDR1 is SGHVS and CDR2 is FNYEAQ in the germline V gene. Trimming stripped 5 bases from V and 7 bases from J, with 12 bases between.

This clonotype was observed at least ten times. J is TRBJ1-1 and V is TRBV11-1; D ambiguous. This CDR3 is built from 14 residues. Germline loops: CDR1 SGHAT, CDR2 FQDESV (reference sequence). Trimming removed 5 bases from V and 12 bases from J, with 22 bases in between. The CDR3 bases are TGTGCCAGCAGCCCGTCCGGCAGGCCTCTTGAGACTTTCTTT. Translated, it gives CASSPSGRPLETFF.

In the case of this clonotype: A much larger clonotype is one base distant, so this may be a read error. The V gene is TRBV20-1, the J gene TRBJ2-5, with D perhaps TRBD1 (5 bases). The CDR3 extends over 13 amino acids. Trimming shortened V by 4 bases and J by 5 bases, and 14 bases separated the two germline ends. Germline V gene lookup returns CDR1 DFQATT and CDR2 SNEGSKA (reference sequence). The CDR3 sequence: CSATRTTKETQYF. CDR3 in DNA: TGCAGTGCTACCCGGACAACCAAGGAGACCCAGTACTTC.

This clonotype was recorded at least ten times. The rearrangement joins TRBV6-2 or TRBV6-3 to TRBJ1-5; D unclear. Germline V CDR1 and CDR2: MNHEY, SVGEGT. V was trimmed by 7 bases and J by 3 bases, leaving 16 bases between them. There are 15 residues in the CDR3. In nucleotides, the CDR3 is TGTGCCAGCACCAACTCCATTTTTAACAATCAGCCCCAGCATTTT. Translating gives CASTNSIFNNQPQHF.

V gene TRBV6-1 combines with J gene TRBJ2-7, with 9 bases that match TRBD1. This CDR3 spans 14 amino acids. Germline V gene sequence: CDR1 MNHNS, CDR2 SASEGT. Trimming removed 4 bases from V and 3 bases from J; junction bases left unmatched: 4. This chain's CDR3 is CASSAWDRVYEQYF. Written as DNA, the CDR3 is TGTGCCAGCAGTGCATGGGACAGGGTCTACGAGCAGTACTTC.

This clonotype appeared many times. The J gene is TRBJ1-2, the V gene TRBV30; the D gene is possibly TRBD1 (6 bases). The CDR3 has 14 residues. Trimming took 2 bases from V and 3 from J, leaving 13 bases between them. Looked up from germline, CDR1 is GTSNPN and CDR2 is SVGIG (reference sequence). CDR3 DNA: TGTGCCTGGAGTCCCCTGGACAGAGACTATGGCTACACCTTC. Its protein is CAWSPLDRDYGYTF.

This clonotype was counted ten times or more. The chain uses TRBV7-2 and TRBJ2-4; D is undetermined. Per germline, CDR1 SGHTA and CDR2 FQGNSA. CDR3 length: 14 amino acids. V dropped 5 bases and J dropped 15 bases, with 23 bases sitting between them. This CDR3 reads CASSAHYFQKLAYF. CDR3 sequence (DNA): TGTGCCAGCAGCGCCCATTACTTTCAGAAATTAGCGTACTTC. The complete variable domain, with remaining parts taken from reference TRBV7-2 and TRBJ2-4, reads GAGVSQSPSNKVTEKGKDVELRCDPISGHTALYWYRQSLGQGLEFLIYFQGNSAPDKSGLPSDRFSAERTGGSVSTLTIQRTQQEDSAVYLCASSAHYFQKLAYFGAGTRLSVL.

In its sample, this clonotype was seen many times. The chain employs TRBV6-1 and TRBJ2-7, with D possibly TRBD2 on 6 matching bases. The CDR3 totals 15 residues. V shed 4 bases and J shed 4 bases, with 17 bases lying between them. Germline assignment: CDR1 MNHNS and CDR2 SASEGT. The CDR3 nucleotides read TGTGCCAGCAGTGGCTTGGCGGGAACAAGATACGAGCAGTACTTC. Its protein is CASSGLAGTRYEQYF.

This clonotype was counted at least ten times. The V and J genes are TRBV28 and TRBJ2-5, with TRBD1 matching over 9 bases. Germline V gives CDR1 MDHEN, CDR2 SYDVKM. V dropped 5 bases and J dropped 5; count of bases not matched to a gene: 6. CDR3 size: 14 residues. As DNA, the CDR3 is TGTGCCAGCAGTCGTGGGACAGGGATGGAGACCCAGTACTTC. Translating it yields CASSRGTGMETQYF.

This clonotype was detected many times. The chain has TRBV6-4 and TRBJ2-7; TRBD1 matches at 12 bases. The junction had 14 bases not matched to a gene; V was cut back by 11 bases and J by 3 bases. CDR3 length equals 16 residues. Germline assignment: CDR1 MRHNA and CDR2 SNTAGT. The CDR3 reads CALLGTGGIMVYEQYF. The CDR3 DNA follows: TGTGCCCTGTTGGGGACAGGGGGCATCATGGTCTACGAGCAGTACTTC.

This clonotype appeared a few times. The chain uses TRBV13 and TRBJ2-2; D is perhaps TRBD1 or TRBD2 (5 bases each). The V end was cut by 6 bases, the J end by 1 base, with 18 bases between. Germline lookup yields CDR1 PRHDT and CDR2 FYEKMQ (reference sequence). The CDR3 runs to 17 residues. This chain's CDR3 is CASRPGAGLGNTGELFF. The CDR3 region has the DNA TGTGCCAGCAGACCCGGGGCAGGGTTGGGGAACACCGGGGAGCTGTTTTTT. Filled out from reference TRBV13 and TRBJ2-2, the complete variable domain reads AAGVIQSPRHLIKEKRETATLKCYPIPRHDTVYWYQQGPGQDPQFLISFYEKMQSDKGSIPDRFSAQQFSDYHSELNMSSLELGDSALYFCASRPGAGLGNTGELFFGEGSRLTVL.

This clonotype was recorded a few times. The chain joins TRBV6-5 to TRBJ2-5, with D possibly TRBD1 on 6 matching bases. The germline gives CDR1 MNHEY, CDR2 SVGAGI. The V end was cut by 5 bases, the J end by 1 base, with 14 bases between. CDR3 length equals 15 residues. The CDR3 spells CASSHNGQTQETQYF. DNA of the CDR3: TGTGCCAGCAGTCACAACGGACAGACCCAAGAGACCCAGTACTTC.

This clonotype has at least ten counts. A much larger clone differs by one base, so this may be a read error. The chain joins TRBV12-3 or TRBV12-4 to TRBJ1-1; D is ambiguous. The CDR3 runs to 13 residues. This CDR3 reads CASRYDLNTKAFF. CDR3 nucleotide sequence: TGTGCCAGCAGATATGACTTGAACACTAAAGCTTTCTTT.

This clonotype appeared many times. The rearrangement joins TRBV6-2 or TRBV6-3 to TRBJ1-2, with 8 bases identical to TRBD1. Germline CDR1 and CDR2: MNHEY and SVGEGT. V gave up 5 bases and J gave up 3 bases; unmatched junction bases: 5. The CDR3 has 14 amino acids. Here the CDR3 reads CASSRWTGYYGYTF. CDR3 DNA: TGTGCCAGCAGTAGATGGACAGGGTACTATGGCTACACCTTC.

This clonotype was observed many times. This chain joins TRBV30 and TRBJ1-5; no definite D call. The CDR3 is 15 amino acids. CDR1 GTSNPN and CDR2 SVGIG come from the germline V gene (reference sequence). V was clipped by 0 bases and J by 3 bases, with 12 bases between them. CDR3 nucleotides: TGTGCCTGGAGTGTTAAAGCGGGCGTCAATCAGCCCCAGCATTTT. Its protein product is CAWSVKAGVNQPQHF.

This clonotype was observed many times. This chain joins TRBV6-2 or TRBV6-3 and TRBJ2-5; TRBD2 matches 7 bases. This CDR3 is built from 15 residues. V shed 2 bases and J 4 bases; nucleotides not matched to a gene: 7. CDR1 MNHEY and CDR2 SVGEGT come from the germline V gene. CDR3 amino acids: CASSYRAGVGETQYF. For the CDR3, the DNA is TGTGCCAGCAGTTACCGCGCGGGAGTAGGAGAGACCCAGTACTTC.